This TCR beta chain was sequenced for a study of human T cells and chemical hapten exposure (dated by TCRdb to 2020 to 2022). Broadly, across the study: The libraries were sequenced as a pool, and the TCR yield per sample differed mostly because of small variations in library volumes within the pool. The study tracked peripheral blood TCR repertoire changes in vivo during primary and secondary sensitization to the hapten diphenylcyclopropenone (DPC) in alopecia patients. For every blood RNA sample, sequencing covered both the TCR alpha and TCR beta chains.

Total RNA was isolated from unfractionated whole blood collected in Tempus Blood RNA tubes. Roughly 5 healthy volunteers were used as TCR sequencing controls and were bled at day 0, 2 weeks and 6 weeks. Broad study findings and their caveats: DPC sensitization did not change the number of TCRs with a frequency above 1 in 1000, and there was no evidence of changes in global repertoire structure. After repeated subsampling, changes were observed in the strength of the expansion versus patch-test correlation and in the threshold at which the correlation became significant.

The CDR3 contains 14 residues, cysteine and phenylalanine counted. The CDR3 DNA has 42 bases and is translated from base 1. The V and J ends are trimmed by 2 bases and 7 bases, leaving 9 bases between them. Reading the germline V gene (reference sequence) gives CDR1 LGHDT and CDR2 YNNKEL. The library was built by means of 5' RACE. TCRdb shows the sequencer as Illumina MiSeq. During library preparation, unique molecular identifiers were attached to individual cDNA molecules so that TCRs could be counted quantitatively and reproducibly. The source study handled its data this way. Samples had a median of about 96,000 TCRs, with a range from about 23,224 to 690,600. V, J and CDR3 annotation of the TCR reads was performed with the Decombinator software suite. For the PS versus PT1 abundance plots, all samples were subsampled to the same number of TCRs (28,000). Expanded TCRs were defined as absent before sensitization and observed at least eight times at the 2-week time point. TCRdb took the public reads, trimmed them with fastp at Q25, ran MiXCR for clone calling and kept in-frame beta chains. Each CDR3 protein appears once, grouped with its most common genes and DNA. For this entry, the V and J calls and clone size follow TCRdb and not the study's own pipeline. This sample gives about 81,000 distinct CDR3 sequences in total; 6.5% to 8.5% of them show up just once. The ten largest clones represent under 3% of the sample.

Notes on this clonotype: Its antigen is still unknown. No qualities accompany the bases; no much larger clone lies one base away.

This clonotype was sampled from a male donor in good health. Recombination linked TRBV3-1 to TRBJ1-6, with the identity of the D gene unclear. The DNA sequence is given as TGTGCCAGCAGCCAACCGTTGGGGAATTCACCCCTCCACTTT. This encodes CASSQPLGNSPLHF.